This T cell receptor (beta chain) was captured in a study of identical twins (TCRdb year 2016). About the study as a whole: To test whether fetal clonotypes persist, the study used deep sequencing on TCR alpha and beta repertoires from monozygotic twins, unrelated adults of various ages, and cord blood. To rule out contamination, the twin experiments were replicated at different times with different library preparation protocols. What the research found in general, with its limitations: A weaker excess of twin sharing was found in beta out-of-frame sequences because the signal-to-noise ratio was lowered by fewer shared sequences. In monozygotic twins, recombination models systematically underestimated out-of-frame TCR alpha sharing, but the models matched the sharing seen between unrelated individuals. Zero-insertion analyses could be partly confounded by invariant T cells such as MAIT and iNKT, though diverse VJ usage argued against such confounding for most clonotypes. Conclusions relied on cross-sectional statistical analysis, since the same donors could not be followed over many years. Compared with coincidental sharing between unrelated individuals, an excess of low generation-probability sequences was observed among out-of-frame TCR alpha sequences shared between twins. Abundant cord blood beta clonotypes had fewer insertions, young adult naive repertoires showed a similar but weaker trend, and memory repertoires showed no such trend.

The library was obtained by 5' RACE. The instrument given in TCRdb is Illumina HiSeq 2000. A universal primer binding site was added through template switching, and the final cDNA carried a unique molecular identifier so that TCR cDNA molecules could be counted accurately. First-strand cDNA for TCR alpha and beta chains was synthesized from specific primers in the conserved constant-segment region. To control for contamination, each cDNA library was double barcoded with a SMART-Mk sample barcode plus Illumina barcodes. TruSeq adapter sequences and Illumina sample barcodes were added in two successive PCR steps. The Illumina HiSeq platform was used with custom primers to sequence TCR alpha and beta cDNA libraries. Under the source paper's analysis protocol: MiGEC was used to process raw reads and extract unique molecular identifiers, and MiXCR was used to find CDR3 positions. Recombination models were inferred per individual with the repgenHMM and IGoR tools using an EM algorithm. The analysis of shared clonotypes was done with the tcR package in R, with sharing normalized by the product of cloneset sizes. Out-of-frame nonproductive sequences were analyzed to study raw recombination free of thymic and clonal selection effects. Starting from the raw public reads, TCRdb applied fastp trimming at Q25, assembled clones with MiXCR and retained in-frame beta chains. Records with the same CDR3 protein are collapsed into one entry carrying the most frequent genes and DNA. V and J calls and clone size were set by TCRdb, not the authors. The sample includes approximately 260,000 distinct CDR3 sequences, with over 12% observed a single time. 7% to 9.5% of the sample comes from the top ten.

This clonotype appeared many times. The antigen it recognizes is unknown. Base-call qualities are not available, and no considerably larger clone is one nucleotide away. Every donor was a healthy Caucasian. Miltenyi CD45RO+ enrichment and human naive T-cell isolation kits were used to isolate memory (CD45RO+) and naive T cells from PBMC. The cysteine opens and the phenylalanine closes a CDR3 of 13 amino acids. Here the CDR3 DNA is all that survives: 39 bases in frame from base 1. The germline V gene gives CDR1 as MNHEY and CDR2 as SVGEGT. Trimming at the junction amounts to 6 bases on V and 4 bases on J, and the germline ends lie 9 bases apart.

The sequence is built from TRBV6-2 or TRBV6-3 and TRBJ2-2; the D segment could be TRBD1, given 5 matching bases. The material sequenced was memory (CD45RO+) T cells sorted from blood. The cell subset or site tag for this specimen amounts to: CD45RO+ enriched T cells. The sequence came from a young woman in good health. The CDR3 protein sequence reads: CASSLTGTGELFF. The DNA reads TGTGCCAGCAGCTTAACAGGCACCGGGGAGCTGTTTTTT.